This T cell receptor (beta chain) was profiled in a study of blood T cell repertoires in COVID-19. Across the whole study: Collection of acute and convalescent COVID-19 samples took place in the United States, Italy and Spain. In each case, the material was cDNA or gDNA derived from T cells, B-cell-depleted T cells, or PBMCs.

Under the authors' procedure: Amplification of reference gene primers was used by the study to estimate nucleated cell counts. The table came from immunoSEQ multiplex PCR; TCRdb's copy has only in-frame clones and leaves some out. Clone size and the V and J calls come from that table; the DNA yielded D and trimming. The sample has about 100,000 clones, around 88% seen once. V lost 4 bases, J lost 0 bases, and 10 bases lay in between. Germline V gives CDR1 MNHEY, CDR2 SVGAGI. CDR3 length equals 15 residues. The chain uses TRBV6-5 and TRBJ2-1, with a possible D match to TRBD1 (5 bases). This clonotype was sampled from a man older than 75 with acute or convalescent COVID-19. Specimen: peripheral blood. CDR3 sequence: CASSWGASSYNEQFF. Here the CDR3 DNA reads TGTGCCAGCAGTTGGGGCGCGAGCTCCTACAATGAGCAGTTCTTC.